These 22 T cell receptor beta chains came from one sample sequenced in a study of T cells after yellow fever vaccination. MiXCR, applied by TCRdb to the 5' RACE reads, yields one record per CDR3 protein. The sample shows 120,000 or so distinct CDR3 sequences, 15% of them seen only once. The specimen was CD8+ T cells sorted from PBMCs, collected 5 days after the yellow fever booster vaccination. The receptors come from a man between 18 and 35 years old who received the YFV17D yellow fever vaccine.

This clonotype turned up a few times. The rearrangement joins TRBV20-1 to TRBJ2-7; perhaps TRBD2 as D (5 bases). V was cut by 6 bases and J by 3 bases, with 12 bases left in between. The germline V gene encodes CDR1 DFQATT and CDR2 SNEGSKA (reference sequence). The CDR3 length is 12 residues. The CDR3 DNA reads as TGCAGTGCCCGAGGCGGGTTCTACGAGCAGTACTTC. Amino acids: CSARGGFYEQYF.

The chain recombines TRBV7-3 with TRBJ2-1, with D uncertain. From germline, CDR1 is SGHTA and CDR2 FQGTGA. Trimming pared 3 bases from V and 0 bases from J, leaving 12 bases between. The CDR3 has 16 residues. The CDR3 sequence is CASSFSLSPSYNEQFF. CDR3 sequence (DNA): TGTGCCAGCAGCTTTTCCCTTTCCCCCTCCTACAATGAGCAGTTCTTC.

In this sample, this clonotype turned up a few times. CDR3 sequence: CASSLQGNEQFF. The CDR3 nucleotides are TGTGCCAGCAGTTTACAGGGGAATGAGCAGTTCTTC. The chain has TRBV27 and TRBJ2-1; weak D call: TRBD1 (6 bases). Trimming pared 2 bases from V and 7 bases from J, leaving 6 bases between. Germline V gives CDR1 MNHEY, CDR2 SMNVEV (reference sequence). The CDR3 consists of 12 residues.

This clonotype was detected a few times. The CDR3: CSARTLGEGDYGYTF. The CDR3 region has the DNA TGCAGTGCTAGGACATTGGGGGAGGGGGACTATGGCTACACCTTC. The chain recombines TRBV20-1 with TRBJ1-2; possible D gene TRBD1, 6 bases. Germline loops: CDR1 DFQATT, CDR2 SNEGSKA (reference sequence). The V end was cut by 3 bases, the J end by 3 bases, with 17 bases between. The CDR3 is 15 residues long.

This clonotype has at least ten counts. The V gene is TRBV4-3, the J gene TRBJ1-2, with 8 bases aligning to TRBD1. Germline V gene lookup returns CDR1 LGHNA and CDR2 YSLEER. V was clipped by 0 bases and J by 4 bases; unmatched bases: 7. This CDR3 is built from 16 residues. The CDR3 DNA sequence: TGCGCCAGCAGCCAAGATAGGGGCGGGACAGGCTATGGCTACACCTTC. Amino acids: CASSQDRGGTGYGYTF.

In this sample, this clonotype turned up many times. The chain is built from TRBV29-1 and TRBJ2-5, with 7 bases identical to TRBD2. CDR1 and CDR2 (germline): SQVTM, ANQGSEA. The CDR3 contains 13 residues. V trimming: 8 bases; J trimming: 7 bases; junction bases outside the gene matches: 13. As DNA, the CDR3 is TGCAGCAGTACGGGGGGTTCGGATGGGACCCAGTACTTC. Encoded protein: CSSTGGSDGTQYF.

In its sample, this clonotype was seen a few times. The chain recombines TRBV10-3 with TRBJ2-7, with no clear D. The CDR3 has 15 amino acids. The V gene's germline CDR1 is ENHRY and CDR2 SYGVKD. V gave up 3 bases and J gave up 0 bases, with 12 bases separating them. The CDR3 here is CAISDPLRSSYEQYV. CDR3 in DNA: TGTGCCATCAGTGACCCCCTCAGATCCTCCTACGAGCAGTACGTC.

This clonotype has just a few counts. The V call is TRBV27, the J call TRBJ2-3; 9 bases are shared with TRBD2. CDR3 length: 16 amino acids. From germline, CDR1 is MNHEY and CDR2 SMNVEV (reference sequence). The V gene end was trimmed by 5 bases and the J gene end by 0 bases; junction bases not matched to a gene: 6. The CDR3 reads CASSPRRGGSTDTQYF. DNA of the CDR3: TGTGCCAGCAGTCCCCGGCGGGGGGGGAGCACAGATACGCAGTATTTT.

This sequence joins TRBV5-1 and TRBJ2-7; a possible D gene is TRBD2 (5 bases). CDR3 size: 14 residues. V was pared by 0 bases and J by 3 bases, with 10 bases between. Germline V lookup: CDR1 SGHRS, CDR2 YFSETQ. The CDR3 spells CASSLAPGNYEQYF. The CDR3 coding sequence is TGCGCCAGCAGCTTGGCTCCGGGGAACTACGAGCAGTACTTC.

The chain has TRBV4-1 and TRBJ2-2, with a possible D match to TRBD2 (7 bases). The CDR3 is made up of 17 amino acids. The V end lost 5 bases, the J end lost 3 bases, and 19 bases lay between the germline ends. The V gene's germline CDR1 is MGHRA and CDR2 YSYEKL. CDR3 nucleotides: TGCGCCAGCAGCGCCGGAAGGGGGGGATTAGACACCGGGGAGCTGTTTTTT. This translates into CASSAGRGGLDTGELFF.

This chain joins TRBV2 and TRBJ2-5; no reliable D call. The CDR3 consists of 13 residues. Trimming stripped 3 bases from V and 3 bases from J, with 8 bases between. Germline V gene data show CDR1 as SNHLY and CDR2 as FYNNEI. CDR3 in DNA: TGTGCCAGCAGTGACGGCGCAAAAGAGACCCAGTACTTC. It yields the protein CASSDGAKETQYF. Looking up the rest from reference TRBV2 and TRBJ2-5 gives the full variable domain: EPEVTQTPSHQVTQMGQEVILRCVPISNHLYFYWYRQILGQKVEFLVSFYNNEISEKSEIFDDQFSVERPDGSNFTLKIRSTKLEDSAMYFCASSDGAKETQYFGPGTRLLVL.

V is TRBV7-9 and J is TRBJ2-1, with TRBD1 matching 7 bases. This CDR3 contains 13 residues. Germline CDR1 SEHNR, CDR2 FQNEAQ (reference sequence). J was trimmed by 8 bases and V by 1 base; bases with no gene match: 2. The CDR3 DNA is TGTGCCAGCAGCTTAGGGACAGGCGATGAGCAGTTCTTC. Protein: CASSLGTGDEQFF. Together with reference TRBV7-9 and TRBJ2-1, the CDR3 gives the full variable domain: DTGVSQNPRHKITKRGQNVTFRCDPISEHNRLYWYRQTLGQGPEFLTYFQNEAQLEKSRLLSDRFSAERPKGSFSTLEIQRTEQGDSAMYLCASSLGTGDEQFFGPGTRLTVL.

This chain joins TRBV30 and TRBJ1-1; a possible D gene is TRBD1 (6 bases). Germline V CDR1 and CDR2: GTSNPN, SVGIG (reference sequence). V lost 0 bases, J lost 0 bases, and 11 bases lay in between. This CDR3 is built from 15 residues. The chain's CDR3 is CAWSVGGDLNTEAFF. The CDR3 DNA reads TGTGCCTGGAGTGTAGGGGGAGACTTGAACACTGAAGCTTTCTTT.

The chain links TRBV6-5 to TRBJ1-6; a weak D match, TRBD1 (5 bases). With 6 bases removed from V and 0 bases from J, the gap between germline ends came to 12 bases. This CDR3 contains 16 residues. Per the germline V gene, CDR1 is MNHEY and CDR2 is SVGAGI. CDR3 loop: CASSDSLSSYNSPLHF. The CDR3 DNA reads as TGTGCCAGCAGCGACAGTCTGAGCTCCTATAATTCACCCCTCCACTTT.

The chain recombines TRBV11-2 with TRBJ2-5, with D possibly being TRBD1 (8 bases). This CDR3 region has 19 residues. Germline assignment: CDR1 SGHAT and CDR2 FQNNGV. The V and J ends lost 3 bases and 0 bases respectively, with 23 bases between them. Here the CDR3 reads CASSLGGKSGTGYQETQYF. Here the CDR3 DNA reads TGTGCCAGCAGCTTGGGGGGGAAATCCGGGACAGGTTACCAAGAGACCCAGTACTTC. Using reference TRBV11-2 and TRBJ2-5 for the parts outside the CDR3, the full variable domain is EAGVAQSPRYKIIEKRQSVAFWCNPISGHATLYWYQQILGQGPKLLIQFQNNGVVDDSQLPKDRFSAERLKGVDSTLKIQPAKLEDSAVYLCASSLGGKSGTGYQETQYFGPGTRLLVL.

This clonotype was seen a few times. The chain links TRBV4-3 to TRBJ2-3, with TRBD2 identical over 12 bases. Germline-derived CDR1 and CDR2 are LGHNA and YSLEER. Losses at the gene ends were 2 bases for V and 4 bases for J; bases not matched to a gene: 4. CDR3 length: 16 amino acids. DNA of the CDR3: TGCGCCAGCAGCCAAAATCTAGCGGGGGGGGCAGATACGCAGTATTTT. As protein: CASSQNLAGGADTQYF.

This clonotype was detected a few times. The genes are TRBV4-3 and TRBJ2-2; TRBD2 might be the D (5 bases). The V end was cut by 0 bases, the J end by 5 bases, with 16 bases between. The CDR3 is 17 amino acids. The germline V gene has CDR1 LGHNA and CDR2 YSLEER. The CDR3 protein is CASSQDIGDSVTGELFF. The CDR3 region has the DNA TGCGCCAGCAGCCAAGATATCGGGGATAGCGTAACCGGGGAGCTGTTTTTT.

This clonotype has just a few counts. The chain couples TRBV12-3 or TRBV12-4 to TRBJ2-6, with a tentative D call TRBD2 (7 bases). This CDR3 is 16 amino acids long. Trimming left V 3 bases short and J 1 base short, with 10 bases between. The chain's CDR3 is CASSFRGASGANVLTF. CDR3 nucleotides: TGTGCCAGCAGTTTCCGGGGGGCGTCTGGGGCCAACGTCCTGACTTTC.

The V gene is TRBV3-1, the J gene TRBJ2-5, with TRBD2 matching 11 bases. V lost 1 base, J lost 0 bases, and 1 base stayed unmatched. CDR3 size: 16 residues. The germline gives CDR1 LGHDT, CDR2 YNNKEL (reference sequence). The CDR3 DNA reads TGTGCCAGCAGCCAAGCGACTAGCGGGGACCAAGAGACCCAGTACTTC. Translation: CASSQATSGDQETQYF.

The chain employs TRBV6-5 and TRBJ2-7; maybe TRBD1 (6 bases). The length of the CDR3 is 15 residues. Trimming took 8 bases from V and 5 from J, leaving 22 bases between them. CDR1 and CDR2 (germline): MNHEY, SVGAGI. The CDR3 nucleotides are TGTGCCAGCTACCCAGGCGGGCAGGGGTTCGACGAGCAGTACTTC. Protein product: CASYPGGQGFDEQYF.

V gene TRBV5-1 combines with J gene TRBJ2-1; D remains ambiguous. CDR3 size: 12 residues. Germline-derived CDR1 and CDR2 are SGHRS and YFSETQ. V lost 4 bases and J lost 16, with 18 bases in between. In nucleotides, the CDR3 is TGCGCCAGCAGCCCGGAGTACAATGAGCGTTTCTTC. Its translation: CASSPEYNERFF.

The rearrangement joins TRBV12-3 or TRBV12-4 to TRBJ2-1; 7 nucleotides match TRBD2. With 3 bases clipped from V and 7 bases from J, the junction kept 9 bases outside the gene matches. The length of the CDR3 is 15 residues. The CDR3 sequence: CASSFFGGGLNEQFF. CDR3 in DNA: TGTGCCAGCAGTTTTTTCGGCGGGGGTCTTAATGAGCAGTTCTTC.